Each of the 24 T cell receptor beta chains below was sequenced from the same sample in a study of vaccination effects on CD4 cells after COVID-19. The method was immunoSEQ multiplex PCR; TCRdb's version includes in-frame clones alone and lacks a portion of them. The table shows more than 20,000 clones, with approximately 80% occurring only once. For these TCRs, the target antigens are not known. Sequencing was preceded by expansion of antigen-specific CD4+ T cells with viral peptide pools in the ViraFEST assay. Once cultured for approximately eleven days, the cells underwent separation to obtain CD4+ T cells. The person had a PCR-confirmed SARS-CoV-2 infection during March to December 2020. The sequenced sample was CD4+ T cells from PBMCs cultured with HCoV-NL63 spike peptides, obtained before COVID-19 vaccination. These TCRs come from a human donor who had a prior SARS-CoV-2 infection.

The V call is TRBV20-1, the J call TRBJ1-5; no definite D call. This CDR3 is built from 13 residues. Germline V gene lookup returns CDR1 DFQATT and CDR2 SNEGSKA (reference sequence). The V and J ends lost 3 bases and 0 bases respectively, with 6 bases between them. This chain's CDR3 is CSASRGSNQPQHF. The CDR3 bases are TGCAGTGCTAGTCGGGGTAGCAATCAGCCCCAGCATTTT.

The chain joins TRBV4-3 to TRBJ2-1; 12 positions agree with TRBD2. This CDR3 has 16 residues. Germline CDR1 LGHNA, CDR2 YSLEER. The trim removed 1 base at V and 2 bases at J, leaving 0 bases unmatched. The CDR3 nucleotides read TGCGCCAGCAGCCAAGGACTAGCGGGGGCCTACAATGAGCAGTTCTTC. Protein product: CASSQGLAGAYNEQFF.

The chain combines TRBV6-5 with TRBJ1-2, with TRBD1 matching 8 bases. The CDR3 runs 13 residues. J lost 6 bases, V lost 7 bases, and 7 bases had no gene match. Germline CDR1 is MNHEY and CDR2 is SVGAGI. CDR3 in DNA: TGTGCCAGCACCCGACAGGGGTGGAATGGCTACACCTTC. It codes for CASTRQGWNGYTF.

This chain connects TRBV19 to TRBJ1-4, with D perhaps TRBD1 (6 bases). V lost 7 bases to trimming and J lost 4 bases, with 7 bases between them. Germline V gene sequence: CDR1 LNHDA, CDR2 SQIVND (reference sequence). The CDR3 spans 12 residues. The CDR3 nucleotides are TGTGCCAGTACCAGGGGTAATGAAAAACTGTTTTTT. Translating it yields CASTRGNEKLFF. Drawing the rest from reference TRBV19 and TRBJ1-4, the complete variable domain is DGGITQSPKYLFRKEGQNVTLSCEQNLNHDAMYWYRQDPGQGLRLIYYSQIVNDFQKGDIAEGYSVSREKKESFPLTVTSAQKNPTAFYLCASTRGNEKLFFGSGTQLSVL.

This rearrangement joins TRBV5-6 to TRBJ2-1, with TRBD2 identical over 7 bases. Per germline, CDR1 SGHDT and CDR2 YYEEEE. The CDR3 runs 15 residues. Trimming cost V 0 bases and J 4 bases; bases outside gene matches: 4. The CDR3 protein is CASSLGWREYNEQFF. CDR3 coding DNA: TGTGCCAGCAGCTTGGGATGGCGGGAGTACAATGAGCAGTTCTTC. Full variable domain (outside the CDR3, taken from reference TRBV5-6 and TRBJ2-1): DAGVTQSPTHLIKTRGQQVTLRCSPKSGHDTVSWYQQALGQGPQFIFQYYEEEERQRGNFPDRFSGHQFPNYSSELNVNALLLGDSALYLCASSLGWREYNEQFFGPGTRLTVL.

The chain is built from TRBV10-3 and TRBJ1-1; 8 positions match TRBD1. V trimming: 9 bases; J trimming: 1 base; junction bases outside the gene matches: 19. Per germline, CDR1 ENHRY and CDR2 SYGVKD. The CDR3 runs to 18 residues. CDR3 coding DNA: TGTGCCATTAACAAAGAACTCCCCGGGACAGGCAAGAACACTGAAGCTTTCTTT. Amino acids: CAINKELPGTGKNTEAFF.

The V gene is TRBV12-3 or TRBV12-4, the J gene TRBJ1-2; D call uncertain. CDR3 size: 13 residues. Trimming pared 5 bases from V and 4 bases from J, leaving 11 bases between. The CDR3 sequence: CASSPRRPYGYTF. The DNA of the CDR3 is TGTGCCAGCAGTCCCCGTAGGCCCTATGGCTACACCTTC.

The chain employs TRBV5-1 and TRBJ1-1; tentatively, D is TRBD1 (6 bases). The CDR3 extends over 14 amino acids. CDR1 SGHRS and CDR2 YFSETQ come from the germline V gene. Trimming pared 4 bases from V and 4 bases from J, leaving 14 bases between. The CDR3, as DNA: TGCGCCAGCAGCCGGCGGGGGGCCGTCACTGAAGCTTTCTTT. As protein: CASSRRGAVTEAFF. The full variable domain, with the rest looked up from reference TRBV5-1 and TRBJ1-1, is KAGVTQTPRYLIKTRGQQVTLSCSPISGHRSVSWYQQTPGQGLQFLFEYFSETQRNKGNFPGRFSGRQFSNSRSEMNVSTLELGDSALYLCASSRRGAVTEAFFGQGTRLTVV.

This clone was seen once. This chain uses TRBV6-1 with TRBJ2-5; D uncertain. Per the germline V gene, CDR1 is MNHNS and CDR2 is SASEGT. Trimming pared 2 bases from V and 6 bases from J, leaving 10 bases between. The CDR3 covers 13 residues. CDR3 nucleotides: TGTGCCAGCAGTGAATCATCTTGGCAGACCCAGTACTTC. Protein sequence: CASSESSWQTQYF.

The table lists this clone with a few counts. The chain uses TRBV14 and TRBJ2-7; 9 positions match TRBD2. The CDR3 length is 16 residues. Trimming took 0 bases from V and 7 from J; bases not matched to a gene: 10. Germline CDR1 SGHDN, CDR2 FVKESK. The CDR3 region is CASSQEVGTSRLEQYF. The CDR3 DNA sequence: TGTGCCAGCAGCCAAGAAGTGGGGACTAGCAGATTAGAGCAGTACTTC.

This chain links TRBV14 with TRBJ2-3; 10 positions agree with TRBD2. Trimming cost V 4 bases and J 5 bases; bases outside gene matches: 6. Germline V gene lookup returns CDR1 SGHDN and CDR2 FVKESK. This CDR3 region has 15 residues. The CDR3 is CASSPKREGQDTQYF. CDR3 bases: TGTGCCAGCAGCCCAAAGCGGGAGGGCCAAGATACGCAGTATTTT.

This sequence joins TRBV5-1 and TRBJ1-1; D perhaps matches TRBD1 (5 bases). This CDR3 comprises 13 residues. The germline V gene encodes CDR1 SGHRS and CDR2 YFSETQ. V dropped 5 bases and J dropped 1 base, with 9 bases sitting between them. The CDR3 DNA reads as TGCGCCAGCAGGGGGCAAGGGAACACTGAAGCTTTCTTT. Amino acids: CASRGQGNTEAFF.

The chain links TRBV30 to TRBJ2-3; perhaps D is TRBD1 or TRBD2 (5 bases each). Trimming left V 5 bases short and J 5 bases short, with 17 bases between. Germline CDR1 is GTSNPN and CDR2 is SVGIG (reference sequence). The CDR3 runs to 14 residues. The CDR3, as DNA: TGTGCCTGGCAGGGTTTTTCGAGGGAAGATACGCAGTATTTT. It specifies CAWQGFSREDTQYF.

This chain connects TRBV7-6 to TRBJ2-5; D unresolved. This CDR3 has 13 residues. Trimming left V 0 bases short and J 5 bases short, with 7 bases between. Germline CDR1 SGHVS, CDR2 FNYEAQ. The CDR3 protein is CASSLAEQETQYF. The CDR3 DNA follows: TGTGCCAGCAGCTTAGCCGAGCAGGAGACCCAGTACTTC.

The chain carries TRBV7-2 and TRBJ2-5, with D perhaps matching TRBD2 (5 bases). The CDR3 length is 16 residues. Germline V gene data show CDR1 as SGHTA and CDR2 as FQGNSA. Between the trimmed V and J ends, which lost 5 bases and 2 bases, there was a span of 18 bases. This CDR3 reads CASSRQRVALQETQYF. The CDR3 nucleotides are TGTGCCAGCAGCCGGCAGAGGGTAGCGCTACAAGAGACCCAGTACTTC.

For the CDR3, the DNA is TGTGCCAGTAGTATAGGAAGGGAAGTAGACTATGGCTACACCTTC. It specifies CASSIGREVDYGYTF. This rearrangement joins TRBV19 to TRBJ1-2; D call uncertain. The V and J ends lost 1 base and 3 bases respectively, with 12 bases between them. CDR3 length: 15 amino acids. Germline loops: CDR1 LNHDA, CDR2 SQIVND (reference sequence).

The chain combines TRBV5-1 with TRBJ2-3; no reliable D call. Germline values: CDR1 SGHRS, CDR2 YFSETQ. V was pared by 1 base and J by 4 bases, with 4 bases between. This CDR3 is 12 amino acids long. The CDR3: CASSLIPDTQYF. The CDR3, as DNA: TGCGCCAGCAGCTTGATTCCAGATACGCAGTATTTT.

This sequence joins TRBV14 and TRBJ2-1; possible D gene TRBD2, 5 bases. The CDR3 spans 14 residues. The V gene's germline CDR1 is SGHDN and CDR2 FVKESK. Trimming took 1 base from V and 10 from J, leaving 14 bases between them. The CDR3 DNA is TGTGCCAGCAGCCAAGGAAAGCGGTTCTCCGAGCAGTTCTTC. Amino acid sequence: CASSQGKRFSEQFF.

This clone was seen just once. The rearrangement uses TRBV6-2 or TRBV6-3 and TRBJ1-2; D gene unclear. The CDR3 consists of 12 residues. Per the germline V gene, CDR1 is MNHEY and CDR2 is SVGEGT. V lost 7 bases and J lost 5, with 11 bases in between. For the CDR3, the DNA is TGTGCCAGCACATACTCCGGATATGGCTACACCTTC. Translation: CASTYSGYGYTF.

This clone has a single count. The chain employs TRBV7-2 and TRBJ1-2; 11 bases agree with TRBD1. Per germline, CDR1 SGHTA and CDR2 FQGNSA. This CDR3 is 15 amino acids long. Trimming removed 4 bases from V and 7 bases from J; junction bases left unmatched: 8. CDR3 region: CASSSQGQGGGGYTF. DNA of the CDR3: TGTGCCAGCAGCTCACAGGGACAGGGGGGAGGTGGCTACACCTTC.

This chain connects TRBV19 to TRBJ2-3; the D is unclear. V was trimmed by 8 bases and J by 4 bases, leaving 13 bases between them. From germline, CDR1 is LNHDA and CDR2 SQIVND (reference sequence). CDR3 length: 13 amino acids. The CDR3 coding sequence is TGTGCCAGTTTGGATGCGTGGGCAGATACGCAGTATTTT. This encodes CASLDAWADTQYF.

The chain combines TRBV6-6 with TRBJ1-1, with D maybe TRBD1 (6 bases). Germline CDR1 MNHNY, CDR2 SVGAGI (reference sequence). The V and J ends lost 0 bases and 3 bases respectively, with 11 bases between them. The CDR3 is 15 amino acids. The CDR3 DNA follows: TGTGCCAGCAGTTACTCACAGGGTAGTGACACTGAAGCTTTCTTT. Protein: CASSYSQGSDTEAFF.

This clone was observed once. The chain carries TRBV18 and TRBJ1-2, with D perhaps matching TRBD1 (6 bases). This CDR3 spans 15 amino acids. Trimming removed 4 bases from V and 4 bases from J, with 16 bases in between. CDR1 KGHSH and CDR2 LQKENI come from the germline V gene. Here the CDR3 DNA reads TGTGCCAGCTCACTGGTGGTTCAGGGGCGCTATGGCTACACCTTC. It is translated as CASSLVVQGRYGYTF.

The V gene is TRBV11-3, the J gene TRBJ2-1; a possible D gene is TRBD2 (6 bases). V was clipped by 4 bases and J by 3 bases, with 13 bases between them. The CDR3 runs to 15 residues. Germline-derived CDR1 and CDR2 are SGHNT and YENEEA. The CDR3 sequence: CASSYGGDYYNEQFF. The CDR3 DNA reads as TGTGCCAGCAGCTACGGGGGAGACTACTACAATGAGCAGTTCTTC.